This paragraph reports one TCR beta chain. Its binding antigen is unknown. No per-base quality is available; no much larger clone lies one base away. In the germline V gene (reference sequence), CDR1 corresponds to MNHNY and CDR2 to SVGAGI. Reading from cysteine to phenylalanine, the CDR3 counts 15 amino acids. Just CDR3 DNA is preserved here, 45 bases in frame from base 1. V is trimmed back by 6 bases and J by 2 bases, and the junction contains 10 bases that no gene match accounts for. All of the isolated RNA was reverse transcribed with the High Capacity cDNA Reverse Transcription Kit, so expressed TCRB transcripts were sequenced. Naive, central memory and regulatory T cell samples underwent deep immunoSEQ sequencing, averaging approximately 3.5 million total reads per sample. After sorted cells were lysed in RLT buffer, RNA was extracted with DNase-treated RNeasy Micro or Mini kits, with the choice depending on cell number. To prevent cross-contamination, every cell subset was processed on its own, while patient and healthy donor samples were processed together. The immunoSEQ multiplex PCR was used to amplify TCRB sequences from cDNA, generating 87-bp fragments that spanned the CDR3 region. Amplicons were sequenced on the Illumina HiSeq platform. In the source study's methods: PCR bias was computationally corrected using synthetic template baselines, reads within Hamming distance 2 were collapsed, and singletons that could not be merged were discarded. Reads were aligned against IMGT to assign V, D and J genes, CDR3 length and insertions or deletions at six rearrangement sites. Within each subset, clonotype counts were normalized to sorted cell number, and only after that were true diversity and Gini coefficients computed with the tcR R package. The overlap coefficient, calculated on TCRB nucleotide sequences, was used to quantify repertoire sharing. Out-of-frame TCRB sequences from naive cells were analyzed to stand in for the pre-selection repertoire. The table was pulled from immuneACCESS by TCRdb, which kept in-frame rearrangements only. Such tables lose some clones; where checked, under half of the loss comes from unresolved V genes, and the rest has no known cause. V and J calls and clone size are copied from that table; D and trimming were computed from the DNA. The table for this sample lists around 600,000 clones; 9.5% to 15% of them were counted only once. In total, the top ten clones hold around 0.12% of the sample.

The sample comes from a study of beta chain features in type 1 diabetes (dated by TCRdb to the late 2010s). Broadly, across the study: Mean age, gender distribution, total cell number and subset yield did not differ between patients and healthy donors. Across all samples, about 110 million sorted cells were examined, and cell number per subset correlated strongly with RNA yield. In the study, TCRB repertoires of sorted circulating CD4+ T cell subsets from recently diagnosed type 1 diabetes patients were compared with those of matched healthy donors. Regulatory and stem cell-like memory subsets were isolated from only 8 patients and roughly eight healthy donors, whereas naive and central memory subsets came from all 30 or so donors.

The research as a whole found: At VDJ recombination sites, type 1 diabetes patients had fewer insertions and more deleted nucleotides, which implies abnormalities in thymic rearrangement. Type 1 diabetes patients showed a moderate but significant shortening of TCRB CDR3 length in all four CD4+ subsets. Because the HLA sub-analyses included only small numbers of individuals, any influence of HLA type on TCRB rearrangement was left unresolved. Because cDNA rather than genomic DNA was sequenced, highly expressing activated cells could have been over-represented, although no difference in activation and CD3 levels was found between groups. PCR may preferentially amplify shorter templates, but because patient and control samples were amplified and corrected together, any resulting skew would affect both groups equally. The naive, central memory and regulatory TCRB repertoires appeared to resemble one another more closely among patients than among healthy donors.

A single peripheral blood draw of around 0.11 L on average was collected from each donor into heparinised tubes. Naive, central memory, regulatory and stem cell-like memory CD4+ T cells were sorted on a BD FACSAria II using a panel including CD45RO, CCR7, CD25, CD127, CD95 and CD27. All sorted populations exceeded 98% purity. PBMCs were isolated right away by Lymphoprep density gradient centrifugation and were stained directly, without culture. So that batch effects would be minimized, each experiment stained and sorted samples in pairs, pairing one healthy donor with one patient. This chain is built from TRBV6-6 and TRBJ2-7; TRBD1 lines up with 7 middle nucleotides. The sample consisted of naive CD4+ T cells from blood. Interpreted using the paper, the cell subset or site label stands for: true naive CD4+ T cells. The sequence was collected from a man in his thirties or forties with type 1 diabetes. The DNA sequence follows: TGTGCCAGCAGCGCTAGGACAGGAGATACCTACGAGCAGTACTTC. Its amino acids are CASSARTGDTYEQYF.